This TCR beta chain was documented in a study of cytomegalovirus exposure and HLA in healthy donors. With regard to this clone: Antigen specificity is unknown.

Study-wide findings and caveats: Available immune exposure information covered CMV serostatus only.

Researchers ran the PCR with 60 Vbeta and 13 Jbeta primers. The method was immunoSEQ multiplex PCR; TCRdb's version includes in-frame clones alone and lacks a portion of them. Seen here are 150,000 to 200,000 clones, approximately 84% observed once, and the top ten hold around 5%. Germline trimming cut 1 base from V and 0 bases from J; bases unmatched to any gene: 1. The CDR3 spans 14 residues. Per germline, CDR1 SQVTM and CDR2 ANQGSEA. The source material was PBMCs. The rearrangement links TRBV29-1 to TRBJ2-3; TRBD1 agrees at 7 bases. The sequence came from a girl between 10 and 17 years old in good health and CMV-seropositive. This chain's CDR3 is CSVEGDRSTDTQYF. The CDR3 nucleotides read TGCAGCGTTGAAGGGGACAGAAGCACAGATACGCAGTATTTT.